This T cell receptor beta chain was sequenced for a study of shared clonotypes between healthy human individuals. Study in general: There were three CD4 naive, three CD4 memory, two CD8 naive and one CD8 memory plates per donor. Points from the study as a whole: Depth was large, yet rarefaction showed that sorted-subset sequencing was incomplete.

This clone showed up just once. Its antigen remains unidentified. This CDR3 region has 14 residues. V was shortened by 4 bases and J by 2 bases, with 9 bases between the two germline ends. The germline V gene has CDR1 SNHLY and CDR2 FYNNEI. Only in-frame clones appear in the TCRdb table, and some are missing; sequencing was by immunoSEQ multiplex PCR. Here the sample spans about 1.5 million clones, approximately 98% being singletons. Source material: naive CD4+ T cells sorted from blood. Subset described: CD45RA+ positively selected. This TCR was sampled from a man younger than 40 in good health. The rearrangement uses TRBV2 and TRBJ1-5; no firm D call. Here the CDR3 reads CASSGGIRNQPQHF. In DNA, the CDR3 is TGTGCCAGCAGTGGTGGAATACGCAATCAGCCCCAGCATTTT. Full variable domain (remainder filled in from reference TRBV2 and TRBJ1-5): EPEVTQTPSHQVTQMGQEVILRCVPISNHLYFYWYRQILGQKVEFLVSFYNNEISEKSEIFDDQFSVERPDGSNFTLKIRSTKLEDSAMYFCASSGGIRNQPQHFGDGTRLSIL.